This T cell receptor beta chain was found in a study of blood T cell repertoires in COVID-19. About the study: Acute and convalescent COVID-19 samples came from the United States, Italy and Spain. T cells, B-cell-depleted T cells, or PBMCs provided the cDNA or gDNA that served as material.

Per germline, CDR1 SGHVS and CDR2 FQNEAQ. Germline trimming cut 2 bases from V and 8 bases from J; bases unmatched to any gene: 10. The CDR3 consists of 15 residues. Libraries were prepared by immunoSEQ multiplex PCR; TCRdb keeps only in-frame clonotypes and omits some of them. This sample has about 230,000 clones, with 86% found just once. Two negative PCRs, clearance, or symptom resolution had been documented for recovered Cohort 3 donors. Sequencing was done on a sample of PBMCs or T cells enriched from blood (not recorded which). The chain combines TRBV7-8 with TRBJ1-2; 8 bases agree with TRBD1. The receptor comes from a man younger than 30 who had recovered from COVID-19. CDR3 sequence (DNA): TGTGCCAGCAGCTTAAAAAGGCGGACAGGGAACGGCTACACCTTC. It is translated as CASSLKRRTGNGYTF.